This entry lists 29 T cell receptor beta chains sequenced from one sample in a study of blood T cells in healthy people across ages. For the second PCR, which ran for roughly 6 to 12 cycles, a sample-barcoded 5' primer and a J-beta primer mix were used. MiXCR was run by TCRdb on the 5' RACE reads, yielding one entry per CDR3 protein. The data hold about 1.5 million distinct CDR3 sequences, with approximately 43% observed a single time. Material for sequencing was blood. The origin of the receptors is a woman between 18 and 29 years old in good health.

The chain has TRBV2 and TRBJ2-1, with D tentatively TRBD1 (6 bases). CDR1 and CDR2 (germline): SNHLY, FYNNEI. The CDR3 spans 12 residues. V was cut by 7 bases and J by 5 bases, with 9 bases left in between. CDR3 loop: CASKGQNNEQFF. For the CDR3, the DNA is TGTGCCAGCAAAGGACAGAACAATGAGCAGTTCTTC. The variable domain in full, completed from reference TRBV2 and TRBJ2-1, reads EPEVTQTPSHQVTQMGQEVILRCVPISNHLYFYWYRQILGQKVEFLVSFYNNEISEKSEIFDDQFSVERPDGSNFTLKIRSTKLEDSAMYFCASKGQNNEQFFGPGTRLTVL.

V usage is TRBV2 and J usage is TRBJ1-1; TRBD1 aligns across 7 bases. Germline V CDR1 and CDR2: SNHLY, FYNNEI. Trimming cost V 7 bases and J 3 bases; bases outside gene matches: 8. The length of the CDR3 is 14 residues. CDR3: CASKGGTGDTEAFF. In nucleotides, the CDR3 is TGTGCCAGCAAGGGGGGAACAGGGGACACTGAAGCTTTCTTT.

V and J are TRBV5-1 and TRBJ1-1; a weak D match, TRBD1 (6 bases). This CDR3 has 14 residues. Deletions cut 4 bases from V and 5 bases from J, with 15 bases between. The germline CDR1 and CDR2 sequences are SGHRS and YFSETQ. The CDR3 here is CASSNGQPRTEAFF. Here the CDR3 DNA reads TGCGCCAGCAGCAATGGACAGCCGCGGACTGAAGCTTTCTTT.

The chain joins TRBV10-3 to TRBJ2-1; D assignment may be TRBD1 or TRBD2 (5 bases each). Germline loops: CDR1 ENHRY, CDR2 SYGVKD. The CDR3 is made up of 11 amino acids. V was clipped by 0 bases and J by 12 bases, with 6 bases between them. The CDR3 DNA sequence: TGTGCCATCAGTGAGTCGGGGGTGCAGTTCTTC. This codes for CAISESGVQFF.

The chain carries TRBV4-2 and TRBJ1-2, with 7 bases matching TRBD1. The length of the CDR3 is 16 residues. J was trimmed by 1 base and V by 0 bases; bases with no gene match: 5. Germline-derived CDR1 and CDR2 are LGHNA and YNFKEQ. The DNA for the CDR3 is TGTGCCAGCAGCCAAGATCACACAGGGGTTAACTATGGCTACACCTTC. It is translated as CASSQDHTGVNYGYTF.

The chain uses TRBV5-6 and TRBJ2-7; D unresolved. The V gene's germline CDR1 is SGHDT and CDR2 YYEEEE. Trimming removed 2 bases from V and 6 bases from J, with 9 bases in between. This CDR3 contains 12 residues. The CDR3 sequence: CASSFVVSEQYF. The DNA for the CDR3 is TGTGCCAGCAGCTTTGTCGTATCCGAGCAGTACTTC.

The chain uses TRBV12-3 or TRBV12-4 and TRBJ2-1; 7 nucleotides match TRBD2. The V gene end was trimmed by 6 bases and the J gene end by 7 bases; junction bases not matched to a gene: 15. The CDR3 runs to 16 residues. CDR3 in DNA: TGTGCCAGCAGCCTATTGGGTGGGAGGGCCTGGAATGAGCAGTTCTTC. Translated, it gives CASSLLGGRAWNEQFF.

The rearrangement uses TRBV4-3 and TRBJ2-3, with 10 positions matching TRBD2. The germline gives CDR1 LGHNA, CDR2 YSLEER. V lost 0 bases, J lost 4 bases, and 7 bases stayed unmatched. The CDR3 spans 17 residues. The CDR3 is CASSQDLSSGSPDTQYF. The CDR3 DNA reads TGCGCCAGCAGCCAAGATTTGTCTAGCGGGAGTCCAGATACGCAGTATTTT.

The chain carries TRBV5-1 and TRBJ2-5, with TRBD2 matching over 10 bases. CDR3 length: 16 residues. CDR1 is SGHRS, CDR2 YFSETQ, per germline. The trim removed 6 bases at V and 11 bases at J, leaving 19 bases unmatched. DNA of the CDR3: TGCGCCAGCAAGCCGACTAGGACTAGCGGCAACAATGAGCAGTACTTC. It translates to CASKPTRTSGNNEQYF. The entire variable domain, with the rest obtained from reference TRBV5-1 and TRBJ2-5, is as follows: KAGVTQTPRYLIKTRGQQVTLSCSPISGHRSVSWYQQTPGQGLQFLFEYFSETQRNKGNFPGRFSGRQFSNSRSEMNVSTLELGDSALYLCASKPTRTSGNNEQYFGPGTRLLVL.

The chain recombines TRBV30 with TRBJ2-3; unclear D gene. Looked up from germline, CDR1 is GTSNPN and CDR2 is SVGIG (reference sequence). V was pared by 1 base and J by 7 bases, with 9 bases between. The CDR3 runs 12 residues. The CDR3: CAWSDKLYTQYF. CDR3 bases: TGTGCCTGGAGTGATAAGTTGTATACGCAGTATTTT.

This clonotype was detected a few times. The rearrangement links TRBV29-1 to TRBJ2-7; TRBD1 agrees at 8 bases. This CDR3 is built from 14 residues. V shed 7 bases and J 3 bases; nucleotides not matched to a gene: 11. The V gene's germline CDR1 is SQVTM and CDR2 ANQGSEA. CDR3 DNA: TGCAGCGCCGCTGGGGCAGGGGGCTTCTACGAGCAGTACTTC. Its translation is CSAAGAGGFYEQYF.

This rearrangement joins TRBV7-9 to TRBJ1-4; D perhaps matches TRBD1 (6 bases). The CDR3 extends over 17 amino acids. Looked up from germline, CDR1 is SEHNR and CDR2 is FQNEAQ (reference sequence). Trimming took off 5 bases at V and 3 bases at J, with 19 bases between the two ends. The CDR3 DNA follows: TGTGCCAGCAGCCCATCAACAGGGTTGAGGGCTAATGAAAAACTGTTTTTT. This translates into CASSPSTGLRANEKLFF.

V and J are TRBV27 and TRBJ1-2; 7 bases are shared with TRBD1. The germline gives CDR1 MNHEY, CDR2 SMNVEV (reference sequence). This CDR3 has 14 residues. V dropped 2 bases and J dropped 5; count of bases not matched to a gene: 5. CDR3 coding DNA: TGTGCCAGCAGTTTAAAGGTCAGGGGGTATGGCTACACCTTC. Amino acid sequence: CASSLKVRGYGYTF.

This clonotype was seen a few times. The chain combines TRBV24-1 with TRBJ2-5, with 11 positions matching TRBD2. From germline, CDR1 is KGHDR and CDR2 SFDVKD. The CDR3 runs 14 residues. J was trimmed by 13 bases and V by 3 bases; bases with no gene match: 9. CDR3 sequence (DNA): TGTGCCACCAGTGATAGGCGTAGCGGGGGGGCTCTGTACTTC. It yields the protein CATSDRRSGGALYF.

This clonotype has just a few counts. The chain couples TRBV7-2 to TRBJ2-2; D not resolved. The ends were cut back, 5 bases at V and 0 bases at J, with 10 bases in the middle. The germline gives CDR1 SGHTA, CDR2 FQGNSA. The CDR3 runs 15 residues. The DNA of the CDR3 is TGTGCCAGCAGCATCGTTCAGACGAACACCGGGGAGCTGTTTTTT. This codes for CASSIVQTNTGELFF.

This clonotype was recorded a few times. The chain links TRBV10-3 to TRBJ2-3, with TRBD2 as a possible D gene (5 bases). The germline CDR1 and CDR2 sequences are ENHRY and SYGVKD. The length of the CDR3 is 13 residues. V gave up 11 bases and J gave up 4 bases, with 16 bases separating them. CDR3 residues: CAVRVQEADTQYF. The CDR3 DNA reads as TGTGCCGTCCGGGTCCAGGAGGCAGATACGCAGTATTTT.

This clonotype was detected only a few times. The chain combines TRBV18 with TRBJ2-3; D might be TRBD1 (5 bases). CDR1 is KGHSH and CDR2 is LQKENI in the germline V gene. The CDR3 contains 14 residues. V was clipped by 3 bases and J by 6 bases, with 13 bases between them. The CDR3 loop is CASSPPTVDDTQYF. The CDR3, as DNA: TGTGCCAGCTCACCCCCGACAGTCGACGATACGCAGTATTTT.

This rearrangement joins TRBV20-1 to TRBJ2-1; tentatively, D is TRBD1 or TRBD2 (6 bases each). Germline V gene lookup returns CDR1 DFQATT and CDR2 SNEGSKA (reference sequence). V dropped 1 base and J dropped 4 bases, with 17 bases sitting between them. The CDR3 is 16 residues long. The CDR3 is CSARGLGQGTYNEQFF. CDR3 DNA sequence: TGCAGTGCTAGAGGATTGGGGCAGGGGACTTACAATGAGCAGTTCTTC.

This clonotype has ten or more counts. The V call is TRBV29-1, the J call TRBJ2-3; TRBD2 matches 11 bases. Trimming removed 7 bases from V and 6 bases from J; junction bases left unmatched: 6. The CDR3 runs 13 residues. From germline, CDR1 is SQVTM and CDR2 ANQGSEA. CDR3 coding DNA: TGCAGCGGCACACTAGCGGGAGTGGATACGCAGTATTTT. Translation gives CSGTLAGVDTQYF.

This clonotype was detected a few times. The V and J genes are TRBV14 and TRBJ2-1; D call uncertain. Germline CDR1 SGHDN, CDR2 FVKESK. The CDR3 totals 15 residues. The germline V and J ends were trimmed by 4 bases and 4 bases, with 14 bases remaining between them. The CDR3 DNA is TGTGCCAGCAGCCCGTTTGGGTCCGGATACAATGAGCAGTTCTTC. It is translated as CASSPFGSGYNEQFF.

The rearrangement joins TRBV4-1 to TRBJ2-7; 9 nucleotides align to TRBD2. TRBJ2-5 explains the end of the DNA better; the J call may be wrong. CDR1 is MGHRA and CDR2 is YSYEKL in the germline V gene. There are 14 residues in the CDR3. The CDR3 loop reads CASSQVAGVETQYF. The CDR3 DNA is TGCGCCAGCAGCCAGGTAGCGGGAGTTGAGACCCAGTACTTC.

The chain uses TRBV20-1 and TRBJ1-1; a weak D match, TRBD1 (6 bases). V lost 5 bases and J lost 6, with 16 bases in between. The germline V gene encodes CDR1 DFQATT and CDR2 SNEGSKA (reference sequence). The CDR3 sequence is 13 residues long. As DNA, the CDR3 is TGCAGTGCTCTCGGGAGGGGGAGCGCTGAAGCTTTCTTT. The encoded protein is CSALGRGSAEAFF.

This chain uses TRBV12-3 or TRBV12-4 with TRBJ2-1; TRBD2 matches 9 bases. V dropped 3 bases and J dropped 13; count of bases not matched to a gene: 13. CDR3 size: 15 residues. The DNA for the CDR3 is TGTGCCAGCAGTTTGGGACTAGCCCAACCGTCGAGCCAGTTCTTC. This gives the protein CASSLGLAQPSSQFF.

The chain employs TRBV29-1 and TRBJ1-1, with D unresolved. CDR1 is SQVTM, CDR2 ANQGSEA, per germline. Trimming stripped 7 bases from V and 3 bases from J, with 15 bases between. CDR3 size: 13 residues. For the CDR3, the DNA is TGCAGCGCTGCGAGCCAGGCAGACACTGAAGCTTTCTTT. Its protein product is CSAASQADTEAFF.

V usage is TRBV4-1 and J usage is TRBJ2-3; 11 bases are a match to TRBD2. Germline trimming cut 4 bases from V and 0 bases from J; bases unmatched to any gene: 6. The CDR3 consists of 17 residues. CDR1 MGHRA and CDR2 YSYEKL come from the germline V gene. The CDR3 here is CASSPPSGRSSTDTQYF. The DNA of the CDR3 is TGCGCCAGCAGCCCACCTAGCGGGAGGTCTAGCACAGATACGCAGTATTTT.

The chain carries TRBV7-9 and TRBJ1-2, with D unclear. V lost 0 bases to trimming and J lost 4 bases, with 3 bases between them. The CDR3 contains 12 residues. The germline V gene has CDR1 SEHNR and CDR2 FQNEAQ (reference sequence). The CDR3 coding sequence is TGTGCCAGCAGCTTAGCTCCCTATGGCTACACCTTC. Translating gives CASSLAPYGYTF.

This clonotype occurred once. The conserved closing phenylalanine or tryptophan is absent in this CDR3, likely reflecting a read error. The rearrangement uses TRBV6-2 or TRBV6-3 and TRBJ2-1; unclear D gene. Trimming cost V 6 bases and J 9 bases, with 12 bases left between them. This CDR3 is built from 12 residues. Per germline, CDR1 MNHEY and CDR2 SVGEGT. The CDR3 is CASRYLSGEQFL. The CDR3 region has the DNA TGTGCCAGCAGATATTTATCGGGTGAGCAGTTCTTA.

This chain links TRBV19 with TRBJ2-1, with D uncertain. Germline V gene sequence: CDR1 LNHDA, CDR2 SQIVND (reference sequence). The CDR3 is made up of 11 amino acids. Trimming left V 3 bases short and J 7 bases short, with 4 bases between. CDR3 DNA: TGTGCCAGTAGTATGTTGAATGAGCAGTTCTTC. Translating it yields CASSMLNEQFF.

This clonotype has more than one count but fewer than ten. The J gene is TRBJ2-1, the V gene TRBV5-1; D is unresolved. Trimming left V 0 bases short and J 14 bases short, with 15 bases between. Germline CDR1 is SGHRS and CDR2 is YFSETQ. CDR3 length: 13 residues. The CDR3: CASSLVEGDGKFF. The CDR3 bases are TGCGCCAGCAGCTTGGTCGAAGGAGACGGAAAGTTCTTC.